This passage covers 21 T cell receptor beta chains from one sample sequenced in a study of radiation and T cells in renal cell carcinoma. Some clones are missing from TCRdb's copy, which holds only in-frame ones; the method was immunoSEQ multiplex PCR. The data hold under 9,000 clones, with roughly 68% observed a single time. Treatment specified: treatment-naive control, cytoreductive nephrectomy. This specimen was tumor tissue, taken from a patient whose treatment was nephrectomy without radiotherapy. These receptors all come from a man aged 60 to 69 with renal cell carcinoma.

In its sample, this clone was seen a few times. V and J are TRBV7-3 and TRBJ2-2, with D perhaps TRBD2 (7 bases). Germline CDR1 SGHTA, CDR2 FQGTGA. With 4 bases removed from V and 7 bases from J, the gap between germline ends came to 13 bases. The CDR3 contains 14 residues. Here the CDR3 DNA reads TGTGCCAGCAGCTCATACAGGGAGGGCGGGGAGCTGTTTTTT. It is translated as CASSSYREGGELFF.

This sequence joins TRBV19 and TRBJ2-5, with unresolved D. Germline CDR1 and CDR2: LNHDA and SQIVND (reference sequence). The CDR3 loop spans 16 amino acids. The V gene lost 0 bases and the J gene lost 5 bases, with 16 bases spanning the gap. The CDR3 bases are TGTGCCAGTAGTATAGATCGCAGTAAGGCGTCGGAGACCCAGTACTTC. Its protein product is CASSIDRSKASETQYF.

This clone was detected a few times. CDR3 DNA: TGTGCCATCAGTATGCAGAACACTGAAGCTTTCTTT. The encoded protein is CAISMQNTEAFF. The chain couples TRBV10-3 to TRBJ1-1; D is undetermined. This CDR3 contains 12 residues. The germline gives CDR1 ENHRY, CDR2 SYGVKD. V lost 5 bases, J lost 1 base, and 5 bases lay in between.

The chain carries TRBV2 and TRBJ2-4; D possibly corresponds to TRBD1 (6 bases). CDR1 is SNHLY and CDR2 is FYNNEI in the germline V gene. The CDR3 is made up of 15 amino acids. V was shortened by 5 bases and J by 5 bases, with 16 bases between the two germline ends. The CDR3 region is CASSWDIGDENIQYF. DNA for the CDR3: TGTGCCAGCAGTTGGGACATCGGGGACGAAAACATTCAGTACTTC.

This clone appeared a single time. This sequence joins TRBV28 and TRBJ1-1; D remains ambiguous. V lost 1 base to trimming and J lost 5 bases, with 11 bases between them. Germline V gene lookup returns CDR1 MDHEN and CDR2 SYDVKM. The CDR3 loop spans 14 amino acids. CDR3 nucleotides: TGTGCCAGCAGTTTATTGCAGCCGAGGACTGAAGCTTTCTTT. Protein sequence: CASSLLQPRTEAFF.

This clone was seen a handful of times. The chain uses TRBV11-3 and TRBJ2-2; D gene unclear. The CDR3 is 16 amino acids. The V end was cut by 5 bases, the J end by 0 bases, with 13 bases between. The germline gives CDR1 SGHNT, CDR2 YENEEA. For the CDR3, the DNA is TGTGCCAGCAGCCCCGCATTAGGATCGAACACCGGGGAGCTGTTTTTT. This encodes CASSPALGSNTGELFF.

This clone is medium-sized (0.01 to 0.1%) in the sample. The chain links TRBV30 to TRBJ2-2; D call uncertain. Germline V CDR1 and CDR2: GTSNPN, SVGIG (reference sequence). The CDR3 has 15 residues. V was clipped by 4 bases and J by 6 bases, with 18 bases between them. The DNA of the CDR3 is TGTGCCTGGACCAAAAACCCGACCTCGGCCGGGGAGCTGTTTTTT. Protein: CAWTKNPTSAGELFF. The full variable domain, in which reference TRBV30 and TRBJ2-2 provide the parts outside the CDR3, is SQTIHQWPATLVQPVGSPLSLECTVEGTSNPNLYWYRQAAGRGLQLLFYSVGIGQISSEVPQNLSASRPQDRQFILSSKKLLLSDSGFYLCAWTKNPTSAGELFFGEGSRLTVL.

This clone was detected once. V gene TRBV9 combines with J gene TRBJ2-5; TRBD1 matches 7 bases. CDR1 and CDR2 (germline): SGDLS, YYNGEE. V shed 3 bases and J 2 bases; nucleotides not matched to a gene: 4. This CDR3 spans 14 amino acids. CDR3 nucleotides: TGTGCCAGCAGCGCAGGGACAGCTCAAGAGACCCAGTACTTC. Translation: CASSAGTAQETQYF.

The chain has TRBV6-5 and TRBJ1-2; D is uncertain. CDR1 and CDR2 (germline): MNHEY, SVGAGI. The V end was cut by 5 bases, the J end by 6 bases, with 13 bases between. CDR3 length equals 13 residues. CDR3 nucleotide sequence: TGTGCCAGCAGTCCTCGGACCGTTCATGGCTACACCTTC. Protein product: CASSPRTVHGYTF.

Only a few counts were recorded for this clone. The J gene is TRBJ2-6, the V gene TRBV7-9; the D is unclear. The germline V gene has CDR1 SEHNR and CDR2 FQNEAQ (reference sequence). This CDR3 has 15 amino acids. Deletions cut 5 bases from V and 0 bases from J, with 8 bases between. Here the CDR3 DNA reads TGTGCCAGCAGCCCTCCGAGCTCTGGGGCCAACGTCCTGACTTTC. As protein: CASSPPSSGANVLTF.

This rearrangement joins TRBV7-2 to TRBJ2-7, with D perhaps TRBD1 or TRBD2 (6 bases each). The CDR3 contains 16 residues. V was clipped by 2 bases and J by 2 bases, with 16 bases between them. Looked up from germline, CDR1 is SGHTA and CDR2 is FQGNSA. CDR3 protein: CASSLRGGGGTYEQYF. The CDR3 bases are TGTGCCAGCAGCTTAAGGGGCGGAGGGGGAACCTACGAGCAGTACTTC. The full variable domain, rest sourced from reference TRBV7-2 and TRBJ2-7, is GAGVSQSPSNKVTEKGKDVELRCDPISGHTALYWYRQSLGQGLEFLIYFQGNSAPDKSGLPSDRFSAERTGGSVSTLTIQRTQQEDSAVYLCASSLRGGGGTYEQYFGPGTRLTVT.

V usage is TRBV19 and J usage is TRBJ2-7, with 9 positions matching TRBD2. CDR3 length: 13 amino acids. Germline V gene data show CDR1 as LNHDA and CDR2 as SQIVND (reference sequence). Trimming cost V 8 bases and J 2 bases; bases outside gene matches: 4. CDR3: CASRASGTYEQYF. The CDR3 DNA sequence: TGTGCCAGTCGGGCTAGCGGGACCTACGAGCAGTACTTC. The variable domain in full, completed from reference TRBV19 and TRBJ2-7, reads DGGITQSPKYLFRKEGQNVTLSCEQNLNHDAMYWYRQDPGQGLRLIYYSQIVNDFQKGDIAEGYSVSREKKESFPLTVTSAQKNPTAFYLCASRASGTYEQYFGPGTRLTVT.

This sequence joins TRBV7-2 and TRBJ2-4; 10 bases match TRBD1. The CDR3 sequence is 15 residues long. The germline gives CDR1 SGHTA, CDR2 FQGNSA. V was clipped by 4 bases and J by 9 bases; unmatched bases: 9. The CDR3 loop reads CASSSGWDRGSIQYF. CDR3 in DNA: TGTGCCAGCAGCTCCGGGTGGGACAGGGGCAGCATTCAGTACTTC. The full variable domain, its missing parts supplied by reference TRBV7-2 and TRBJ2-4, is GAGVSQSPSNKVTEKGKDVELRCDPISGHTALYWYRQSLGQGLEFLIYFQGNSAPDKSGLPSDRFSAERTGGSVSTLTIQRTQQEDSAVYLCASSSGWDRGSIQYFGAGTRLSVL.

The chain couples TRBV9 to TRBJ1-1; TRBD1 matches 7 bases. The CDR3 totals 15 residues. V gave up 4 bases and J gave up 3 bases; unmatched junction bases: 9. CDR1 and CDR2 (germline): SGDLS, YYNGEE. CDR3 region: CASSISGQVHTEAFF. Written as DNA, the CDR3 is TGTGCCAGCAGCATTTCCGGACAGGTTCACACTGAAGCTTTCTTT.

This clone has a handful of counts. CDR3 DNA sequence: TGTGCCAGCACTTCTGACATCTATAACTATGGCTACACCTTC. Residues: CASTSDIYNYGYTF. The V gene is TRBV27, the J gene TRBJ1-2; D ambiguous. This CDR3 spans 14 amino acids. Trimming stripped 7 bases from V and 1 base from J, with 13 bases between. Germline V gene sequence: CDR1 MNHEY, CDR2 SMNVEV (reference sequence).

In DNA form, the CDR3 reads TGTGCCAGTAGTCCACAGGAGAGCTCCTACAATGAGCAGTTCTTC. The encoded protein is CASSPQESSYNEQFF. The gene calls are TRBV19 and TRBJ2-1; a possible D gene is TRBD1 (5 bases). Germline CDR1 reads LNHDA; CDR2 reads SQIVND (reference sequence). V was trimmed by 5 bases and J by 0 bases, leaving 11 bases between them. The CDR3 totals 15 residues.

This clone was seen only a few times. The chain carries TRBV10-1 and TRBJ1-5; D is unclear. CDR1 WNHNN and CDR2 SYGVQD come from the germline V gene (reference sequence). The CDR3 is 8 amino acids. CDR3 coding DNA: TGCACCCTTCTGGCCCAGCATTTT. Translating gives CTLLAQHF.

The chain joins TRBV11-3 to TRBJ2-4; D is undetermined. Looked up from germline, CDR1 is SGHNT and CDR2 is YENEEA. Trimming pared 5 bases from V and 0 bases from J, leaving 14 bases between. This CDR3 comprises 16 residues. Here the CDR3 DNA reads TGTGCCAGCAGCCCCCCGGCAGGCCTAGCCAAAAACATTCAGTACTTC. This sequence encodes CASSPPAGLAKNIQYF.

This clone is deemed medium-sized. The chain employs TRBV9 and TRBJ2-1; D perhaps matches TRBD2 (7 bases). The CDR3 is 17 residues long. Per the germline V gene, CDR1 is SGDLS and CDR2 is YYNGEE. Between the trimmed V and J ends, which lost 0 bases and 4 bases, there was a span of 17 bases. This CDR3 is CASSVDGAGAIYNEQFF. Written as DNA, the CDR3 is TGTGCCAGCAGCGTAGACGGGGCGGGGGCTATATACAATGAGCAGTTCTTC. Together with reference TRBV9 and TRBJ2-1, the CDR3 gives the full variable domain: DSGVTQTPKHLITATGQRVTLRCSPRSGDLSVYWYQQSLDQGLQFLIQYYNGEERAKGNILERFSAQQFPDLHSELNLSSLELGDSALYFCASSVDGAGAIYNEQFFGPGTRLTVL.

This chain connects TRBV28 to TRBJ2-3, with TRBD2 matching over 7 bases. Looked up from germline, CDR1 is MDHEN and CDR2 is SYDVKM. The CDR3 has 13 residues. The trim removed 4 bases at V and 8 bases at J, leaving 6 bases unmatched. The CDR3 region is CASSWGGIGTQYF. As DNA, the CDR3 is TGTGCCAGCAGTTGGGGGGGGATCGGTACGCAGTATTTT.

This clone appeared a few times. The CDR3 bases are TGTGCCAGCATGAACGGGATCCGAGGGCCCTACGAGCAGTACTTC. Protein product: CASMNGIRGPYEQYF. The chain uses TRBV2 and TRBJ2-7, with a weak D call TRBD2 (5 bases). The V gene's germline CDR1 is SNHLY and CDR2 FYNNEI. The V end was cut by 7 bases, the J end by 2 bases, with 18 bases between. The CDR3 runs to 15 residues.